One T cell receptor beta chain is described in this entry. Its target antigen remains unknown. Per-base qualities were not stored, and no clone one base away is much larger. The immunoSEQ Assay, a bias-controlled multiplex PCR, was used to amplify TCRbeta CDR3 regions from genomic DNA. The original methods were these. Nucleated cell counts per sample were estimated from amplification of reference gene primers within the assay. Sequence reads were collapsed and filtered to measure the absolute abundance of every unique TCRbeta CDR3 rearrangement. Productive Simpson clonality was computed per sample as the square root of Simpson's diversity index over productive rearrangements. Entries here come from immuneACCESS through TCRdb and include only in-frame sequences with V and J called. Some clones fail to appear in such tables; in the studies checked, an unresolved V gene covers under half of the shortfall, and the cause of the remainder is unknown. That table is the source of V, J and clone size, and D and trimming were worked out from the DNA. The table for this sample lists 75,000 to 100,000 clones; 80% to 90% of them were counted only once. The biggest ten clones account for about 1.8% of the sample.

The collaborating institutions used their own protocols to collect whole blood in K2EDTA tubes. For TCRbeta analysis, collaborators shipped samples as frozen whole blood, isolated PBMCs, or DNA extracted from either of those sample types. The sample comes from a study of blood T cell repertoires in COVID-19 (dated by TCRdb to between 2020 and 2021). In the study overall: Samples from collaborators originated in the United States, Italy and Spain and spanned both the acute and convalescent phases of COVID-19. The material from the prospective study consisted of cDNA or gDNA derived from T cells, B-cell-depleted T cells, or PBMCs. Deeply sampled blood TCRbeta repertoires from subjects exposed to, actively infected with, or recovered from COVID-19 were included in the dataset. The repertoires were released in a freely available public database meant as a resource for research on the immune response to SARS-CoV-2. Samples were obtained from the ongoing ImmuneRACE study (first 160 participants) and from 1,254 subjects provided by 6 global collaborators. A de-identified subject ID, COVID-19 status, age in years and sex were almost always included in the sample metadata. Where available, HLA class I and class II types were taken from metadata supplied by the sample provider and were not determined by assay-based typing.

Overall study outcomes, separate from this receptor: Clinical and demographic metadata were provided uncurated, with the amount varying by source and participant.

The cysteine opens and the phenylalanine closes a CDR3 of 14 amino acids. Of all the DNA, just the CDR3 is kept, 42 bases in frame from base 1. In the germline V gene (reference sequence), CDR1 corresponds to LGHDT and CDR2 to YNNKEL. V lost 0 bases and J lost 3 bases; the stretch between them is 9 bases long. The rearranged segments are TRBV3-1 (or the pseudogene TRBV3-2) and TRBJ2-7; the D gene assignment is ambiguous. Material: peripheral blood. This clonotype was obtained from a man older than 75 with acute or convalescent COVID-19. This receptor carries the CDR3 CASSQDRQVYEQYF. At the DNA level, the sequence is TGTGCCAGCAGCCAAGATAGGCAGGTCTACGAGCAGTACTTC.